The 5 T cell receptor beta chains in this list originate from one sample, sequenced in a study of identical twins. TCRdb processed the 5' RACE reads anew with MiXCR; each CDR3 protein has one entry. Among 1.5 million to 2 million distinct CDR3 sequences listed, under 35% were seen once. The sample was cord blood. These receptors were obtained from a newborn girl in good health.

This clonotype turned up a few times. The CDR3 nucleotides are TGCAGTGCTAGAGGTAGGGTACTAGCGGGGGCCTACTACAATGAGCAGTTCTTC. This encodes CSARGRVLAGAYYNEQFF. The rearrangement uses TRBV20-1 and TRBJ2-1; 11 bases agree with TRBD2. Germline V CDR1 and CDR2: DFQATT, SNEGSKA (reference sequence). V shed 1 base and J 3 bases; nucleotides not matched to a gene: 11. The CDR3 totals 18 residues.

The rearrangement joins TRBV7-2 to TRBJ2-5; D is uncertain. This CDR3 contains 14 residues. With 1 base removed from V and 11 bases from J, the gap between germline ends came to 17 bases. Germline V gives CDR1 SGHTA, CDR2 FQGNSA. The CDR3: CASSLVFGIGKQYF. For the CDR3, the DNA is TGTGCCAGCAGCTTAGTTTTCGGTATAGGGAAGCAGTACTTC.

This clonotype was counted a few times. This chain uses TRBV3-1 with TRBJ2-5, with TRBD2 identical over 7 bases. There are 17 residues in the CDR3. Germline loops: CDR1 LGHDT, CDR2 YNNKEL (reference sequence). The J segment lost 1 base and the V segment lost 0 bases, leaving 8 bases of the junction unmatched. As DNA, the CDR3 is TGTGCCAGCAGCCAAGATGAGCTAGCGGTAATCCAAGAGACCCAGTACTTC. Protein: CASSQDELAVIQETQYF.

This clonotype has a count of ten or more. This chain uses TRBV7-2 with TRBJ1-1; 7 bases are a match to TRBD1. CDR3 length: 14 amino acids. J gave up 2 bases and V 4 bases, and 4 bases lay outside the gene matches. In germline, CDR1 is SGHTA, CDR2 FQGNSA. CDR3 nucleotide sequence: TGTGCCAGCAGCTCCGACAGGGCAAACACTGAAGCTTTCTTT. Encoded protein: CASSSDRANTEAFF.

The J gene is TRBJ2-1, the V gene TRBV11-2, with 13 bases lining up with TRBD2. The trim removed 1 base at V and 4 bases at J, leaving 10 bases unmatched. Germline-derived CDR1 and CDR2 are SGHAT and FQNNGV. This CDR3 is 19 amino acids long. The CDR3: CASSLAGGLAGVLYNEQFF. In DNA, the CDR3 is TGTGCCAGCAGCTTAGCAGGAGGACTAGCGGGGGTACTTTACAATGAGCAGTTCTTC.